Listed here are 18 T cell receptor beta chains from one sample, sequenced in a study of blood T cell repertoires in COVID-19. Clones were sequenced by immunoSEQ multiplex PCR, and TCRdb holds only the in-frame ones, with some missing. The table has about 170,000 clones, around four fifths seen once. The material sequenced was peripheral blood. All receptors come from a woman aged 60-70 years with acute or convalescent COVID-19.

This clone has more than one count but fewer than ten. This rearrangement joins TRBV5-6 to TRBJ1-2; D perhaps matches TRBD1 (6 bases). Germline V gene sequence: CDR1 SGHDT, CDR2 YYEEEE. Trimming took 3 bases from V and 8 from J, leaving 11 bases between them. The CDR3 is made up of 12 amino acids. The CDR3 here is CASSWGQEGYTF. CDR3 DNA sequence: TGTGCCAGCAGCTGGGGGCAGGAAGGCTACACCTTC.

This chain links TRBV6-1 with TRBJ1-1; the match to TRBD1 covers 8 bases. The junction had 5 bases not matched to a gene; V was cut back by 3 bases and J by 2 bases. The CDR3 loop spans 15 amino acids. Germline assignment: CDR1 MNHNS and CDR2 SASEGT. In DNA form, the CDR3 reads TGTGCCAGCAGTGACCCCGGGACAGGTAACACTGAAGCTTTCTTT. It translates to CASSDPGTGNTEAFF.

The J gene is TRBJ1-2, the V gene TRBV19; TRBD1 matches 8 bases. V was pared by 5 bases and J by 8 bases, with 16 bases of the junction left unmatched. The V gene's germline CDR1 is LNHDA and CDR2 SQIVND (reference sequence). The CDR3 contains 16 residues. The chain's CDR3 is CASSPSGQGRVEGYTF. In DNA form, the CDR3 reads TGTGCCAGTAGTCCCTCAGGACAGGGCCGGGTGGAAGGCTACACCTTC.

The J gene is TRBJ2-2, the V gene TRBV7-6; TRBD2 might be the D (5 bases). Germline V CDR1 and CDR2: SGHVS, FNYEAQ. The CDR3 totals 16 residues. Trimming pared 0 bases from V and 4 bases from J, leaving 12 bases between. This CDR3 is CASSLAGGEGTGELFF. The CDR3 bases are TGTGCCAGCAGCTTAGCCGGTGGAGAGGGCACCGGGGAGCTGTTTTTT.

This clone has only a few counts. This sequence joins TRBV5-1 and TRBJ2-3, with 7 bases identical to TRBD1. The trim removed 0 bases at V and 4 bases at J, leaving 2 bases unmatched. Germline V gene sequence: CDR1 SGHRS, CDR2 YFSETQ. This CDR3 comprises 14 residues. The CDR3 DNA reads as TGCGCCAGCAGCTTGGGACAGGGCTCAGATACGCAGTATTTT. Translation gives CASSLGQGSDTQYF.

This clone was counted a few times. This rearrangement joins TRBV2 to TRBJ1-5; D is possibly TRBD1 (5 bases). Germline CDR1 reads SNHLY; CDR2 reads FYNNEI. V lost 6 bases, J lost 3 bases, and 6 bases lay in between. The CDR3 is 12 residues long. The CDR3 DNA sequence: TGTGCCAGCAGCAGGGACAATCAGCCCCAGCATTTT. Amino acids: CASSRDNQPQHF.

This chain links TRBV7-2 with TRBJ2-4, with D possibly TRBD2 on 5 matching bases. Trimming stripped 1 base from V and 8 bases from J, with 6 bases between. Germline V gene data show CDR1 as SGHTA and CDR2 as FQGNSA. This CDR3 contains 12 residues. The CDR3 DNA follows: TGTGCCAGCAGCTTAGGGGAGTACATTCAGTACTTC. Translation: CASSLGEYIQYF. Full variable domain (missing parts from reference TRBV7-2 and TRBJ2-4): GAGVSQSPSNKVTEKGKDVELRCDPISGHTALYWYRQSLGQGLEFLIYFQGNSAPDKSGLPSDRFSAERTGGSVSTLTIQRTQQEDSAVYLCASSLGEYIQYFGAGTRLSVL.

This rearrangement joins TRBV3-1 (or the pseudogene TRBV3-2) to TRBJ2-3; 7 nucleotides line up with TRBD1. The germline V gene encodes CDR1 LGHDT and CDR2 YNNKEL (reference sequence). V gave up 4 bases and J gave up 4 bases; unmatched junction bases: 5. The CDR3 loop spans 14 amino acids. The CDR3 is CASSLLTGSDTQYF. DNA for the CDR3: TGTGCCAGCAGCCTCCTGACAGGGTCAGATACGCAGTATTTT.

J is TRBJ2-7 and V is TRBV7-6, with D possibly being TRBD2 (5 bases). Germline CDR1 is SGHVS and CDR2 is FNYEAQ. V was pared by 5 bases and J by 0 bases, with 14 bases between. The CDR3 totals 15 residues. CDR3 DNA sequence: TGTGCCAGCAGCACGCAAAAAGGGAGCTCCTACGAGCAGTACTTC. As protein: CASSTQKGSSYEQYF. Complete variable domain (other parts from reference TRBV7-6 and TRBJ2-7): GAGVSQSPRYKVTKRGQDVALRCDPISGHVSLYWYRQALGQGPEFLTYFNYEAQQDKSGLPNDRFSAERPEGSISTLTIQRTEQRDSAMYRCASSTQKGSSYEQYFGPGTRLTVT.

The chain carries TRBV10-3 and TRBJ1-3, with D perhaps matching TRBD1 (6 bases). V lost 3 bases, J lost 0 bases, and 12 bases lay in between. CDR3 length equals 16 residues. Per germline, CDR1 ENHRY and CDR2 SYGVKD. In DNA, the CDR3 is TGTGCCATCAGTGATCCGACAGGCCCCTCTGGAAACACCATATATTTT. Its protein product is CAISDPTGPSGNTIYF.

The CDR3 reads CASSVGLAESYEQYF. The CDR3 DNA sequence: TGTGCCAGCAGCGTAGGGCTAGCGGAGTCGTACGAGCAGTACTTC. V and J are TRBV9 and TRBJ2-7, with 7 positions matching TRBD2. J gave up 4 bases and V 0 bases, and 7 bases lay outside the gene matches. The CDR3 covers 15 residues. Germline V gene data show CDR1 as SGDLS and CDR2 as YYNGEE.

The chain carries TRBV21-1 and TRBJ2-7; the table's D call TRBD1 went unverified against the DNA. TRBV21-1 counts as a pseudogene. This CDR3 is 18 amino acids long. DNA of the CDR3: TGTGCCAGCAGCAAAGGGGAGCCACATGACAGGGGTGGGTACGAGCAGTACTTC. It encodes CASSKGEPHDRGGYEQYF.

The J gene is TRBJ2-5, the V gene TRBV7-2; D is unclear. This CDR3 comprises 13 residues. The germline gives CDR1 SGHTA, CDR2 FQGNSA. Trimming shortened V by 5 bases and J by 4 bases, and 11 bases separated the two germline ends. The CDR3 DNA reads TGTGCCAGCAGCGCCGGGTACGGAGAGACCCAGTACTTC. As protein: CASSAGYGETQYF.

This rearrangement joins TRBV11-2 to TRBJ1-6, with a possible D match to TRBD1 (5 bases). There are 14 residues in the CDR3. Germline V gene data show CDR1 as SGHAT and CDR2 as FQNNGV. The ends were cut back, 1 base at V and 5 bases at J, with 6 bases in the middle. Here the CDR3 DNA reads TGTGCCAGCAGCTTAGGCAGGGATAATTCACCCCTCCACTTT. Encoded protein: CASSLGRDNSPLHF.

This sequence joins TRBV30 and TRBJ2-6, with 7 bases that match TRBD1. V lost 4 bases, J lost 3 bases, and 6 bases stayed unmatched. Germline CDR1 reads GTSNPN; CDR2 reads SVGIG (reference sequence). The CDR3 extends over 15 amino acids. CDR3 sequence: CAWTRDSFGANVLTF. Written as DNA, the CDR3 is TGTGCCTGGACCAGGGACAGTTTTGGGGCCAACGTCCTGACTTTC.

The chain combines TRBV28 with TRBJ2-7, with D possibly TRBD1 on 6 matching bases. This CDR3 contains 13 residues. V gave up 7 bases and J gave up 6 bases, with 16 bases separating them. Germline V gives CDR1 MDHEN, CDR2 SYDVKM. The CDR3 coding sequence is TGTGCCAGCAACCCCCCCAGGGGACGCGAGCAGTACTTC. Translating it yields CASNPPRGREQYF.

The table lists this clone with a few counts. The chain links TRBV4-3 to TRBJ1-2; unclear D gene. The CDR3 totals 14 residues. Germline lookup yields CDR1 LGHNA and CDR2 YSLEER. Trimming left V 2 bases short and J 8 bases short, with 15 bases between. The DNA of the CDR3 is TGCGCCAGCAGCCAACACAGCGGTGTAGAGGGCTACACCTTC. Its protein product is CASSQHSGVEGYTF.

The rearrangement links TRBV19 to TRBJ1-1, with 10 bases lining up with TRBD1. Germline values: CDR1 LNHDA, CDR2 SQIVND (reference sequence). The CDR3 loop spans 14 amino acids. With 5 bases clipped from V and 4 bases from J, the junction kept 4 bases outside the gene matches. Here the CDR3 reads CASSRQGAGTEAFF. DNA of the CDR3: TGTGCCAGTAGTCGACAGGGGGCCGGCACTGAAGCTTTCTTT.